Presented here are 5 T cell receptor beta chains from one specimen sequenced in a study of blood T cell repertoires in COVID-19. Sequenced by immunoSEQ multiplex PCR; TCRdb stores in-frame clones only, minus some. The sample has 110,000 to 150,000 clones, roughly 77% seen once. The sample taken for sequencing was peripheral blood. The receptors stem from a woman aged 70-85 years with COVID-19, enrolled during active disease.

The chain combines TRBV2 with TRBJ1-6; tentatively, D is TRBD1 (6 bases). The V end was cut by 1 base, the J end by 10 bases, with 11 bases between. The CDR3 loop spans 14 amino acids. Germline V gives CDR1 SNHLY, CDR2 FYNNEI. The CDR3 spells CASSEVGARSPLHF. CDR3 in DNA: TGTGCCAGCAGTGAAGTGGGGGCACGGTCACCCCTCCACTTT.

The CDR3 reads CASSPTGPTGNTIYF. The DNA of the CDR3 is TGTGCCAGCTCACCGACAGGGCCAACTGGAAACACCATATATTTT. The chain combines TRBV18 with TRBJ1-3; 7 bases are shared with TRBD1. This CDR3 is 15 amino acids long. Trimming cost V 3 bases and J 2 bases; bases outside gene matches: 4. The germline gives CDR1 KGHSH, CDR2 LQKENI.

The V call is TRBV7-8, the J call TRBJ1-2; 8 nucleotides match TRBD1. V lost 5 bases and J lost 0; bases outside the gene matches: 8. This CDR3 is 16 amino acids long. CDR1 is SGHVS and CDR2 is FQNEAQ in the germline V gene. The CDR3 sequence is CASSLTRDRTNYGYTF. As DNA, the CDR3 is TGTGCCAGCAGCCTAACCCGGGACAGGACTAACTATGGCTACACCTTC.

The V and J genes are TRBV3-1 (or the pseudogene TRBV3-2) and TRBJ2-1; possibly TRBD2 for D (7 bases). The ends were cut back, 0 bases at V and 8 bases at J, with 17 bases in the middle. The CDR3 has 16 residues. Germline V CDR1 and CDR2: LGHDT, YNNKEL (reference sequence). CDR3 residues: CASSQDLRGGADEQFF. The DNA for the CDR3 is TGTGCCAGCAGCCAAGATCTTAGGGGGGGGGCGGATGAGCAGTTCTTC.

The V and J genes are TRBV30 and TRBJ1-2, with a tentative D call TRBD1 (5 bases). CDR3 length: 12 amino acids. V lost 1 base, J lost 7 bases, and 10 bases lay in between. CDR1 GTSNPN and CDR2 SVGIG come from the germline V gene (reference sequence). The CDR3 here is CAWSASGIGYTF. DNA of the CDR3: TGTGCCTGGAGTGCCTCAGGGATTGGCTACACCTTC.